Below, 29 T cell receptor beta chains from the same sample are listed, as sequenced in a study of blood T cell repertoires in COVID-19. TCRdb's copy holds only in-frame clones and misses some; the assay was immunoSEQ multiplex PCR. The sample shows about 58,000 clones, roughly 84% of them seen only once. Sequenced sample: peripheral blood. Receptors originate from a man at least 80 years old with COVID-19, enrolled during active disease.

The rearrangement uses TRBV30 and TRBJ2-1; 9 nucleotides line up with TRBD2. This CDR3 contains 15 residues. Germline CDR1 is GTSNPN and CDR2 is SVGIG (reference sequence). V dropped 1 base and J dropped 5; count of bases not matched to a gene: 6. CDR3 DNA sequence: TGTGCCTGGAGTGGGCTAGCGGGAATCGACAATGAGCAGTTCTTC. Residues: CAWSGLAGIDNEQFF.

The genes are TRBV5-1 and TRBJ1-4; D call uncertain. V shed 0 bases and J shed 5 bases, with 8 bases lying between them. Germline V gene sequence: CDR1 SGHRS, CDR2 YFSETQ. The CDR3 runs to 14 residues. CDR3 sequence (DNA): TGCGCCAGCAGCTTGGCGGGGTACAATGAAAAACTGTTTTTT. Translating it yields CASSLAGYNEKLFF.

This sequence joins TRBV5-1 and TRBJ2-5; D unresolved. The CDR3 length is 14 residues. The V end lost 4 bases, the J end lost 5 bases, and 15 bases lay between the germline ends. Germline V lookup: CDR1 SGHRS, CDR2 YFSETQ. The CDR3 here is CASSHDSGRETQYF. DNA of the CDR3: TGCGCCAGCAGCCATGACTCGGGTCGGGAGACCCAGTACTTC.

The chain uses TRBV7-2 and TRBJ1-2; TRBD1 might be the D (5 bases). V was cut by 3 bases and J by 4 bases, with 12 bases left in between. Per germline, CDR1 SGHTA and CDR2 FQGNSA. This CDR3 has 14 residues. CDR3 in DNA: TGTGCCAGCAGCTTCACGGGGGAGCCCTATGGCTACACCTTC. It translates to CASSFTGEPYGYTF.

This chain connects TRBV2 to TRBJ1-6, with a tentative D call TRBD1 (5 bases). Germline lookup yields CDR1 SNHLY and CDR2 FYNNEI. Trimming took off 6 bases at V and 10 bases at J, with 13 bases between the two ends. The CDR3 is 13 amino acids. This CDR3 is CASRARGQSPLHF. CDR3 nucleotide sequence: TGTGCCAGCAGAGCTCGCGGACAATCACCCCTCCACTTT.

This chain joins TRBV11-2 and TRBJ2-5; 12 nucleotides agree with TRBD2. Trimming cost V 5 bases and J 1 base; bases outside gene matches: 8. In germline, CDR1 is SGHAT, CDR2 FQNNGV. The CDR3 runs to 17 residues. The CDR3 DNA follows: TGTGCCAGCAGCCCCCCGGGACTAGCGGGCCTCCAAGAGACCCAGTACTTC. Translated, it gives CASSPPGLAGLQETQYF.

CDR3 bases: TGTGCCAGCAGCCGTATAGCGGGAGGCGCAGATACGCAGTATTTT. Its protein is CASSRIAGGADTQYF. The chain recombines TRBV5-4 with TRBJ2-3; TRBD2 aligns across 10 bases. Looked up from germline, CDR1 is SGHNT and CDR2 is YYREEE (reference sequence). The CDR3 runs to 15 residues. The ends lost 4 bases at V and 4 bases at J; junction bases unmatched: 6.

The chain uses TRBV7-2 and TRBJ2-1, with unresolved D. The germline gives CDR1 SGHTA, CDR2 FQGNSA. The CDR3 consists of 17 residues. V lost 2 bases and J 0 bases, leaving 14 bases between the germline ends. CDR3 in amino acids: CASSLRSALISYNEQFF. The CDR3 DNA is TGTGCCAGCAGCTTAAGGAGCGCGCTAATCTCCTACAATGAGCAGTTCTTC.

The chain combines TRBV6-5 with TRBJ2-7; 7 positions agree with TRBD2. Germline trimming cut 6 bases from V and 3 bases from J; bases unmatched to any gene: 5. The CDR3 has 13 amino acids. Germline V gene data show CDR1 as MNHEY and CDR2 as SVGAGI. The CDR3, as DNA: TGTGCCAGCAGCTTGGGGACTAACTACGAGCAGTACTTC. This sequence encodes CASSLGTNYEQYF.

The chain joins TRBV12-5 to TRBJ1-6; D remains ambiguous. Germline loops: CDR1 LGHNT, CDR2 FRNRAP. The CDR3 sequence is 15 residues long. Trimming took off 0 bases at V and 6 bases at J, with 9 bases between the two ends. CDR3 sequence: CASGLVQLSNSPLHF. The CDR3 bases are TGTGCTAGTGGTTTGGTACAGCTGAGTAATTCACCCCTCCACTTT.

This clone appeared a single time. The chain couples TRBV6-5 to TRBJ2-1; tentative D call: TRBD2 (6 bases). Germline V gene lookup returns CDR1 MNHEY and CDR2 SVGAGI. Trimming pared 0 bases from V and 10 bases from J, leaving 16 bases between. This CDR3 has 15 amino acids. CDR3 protein: CASSYSGSIRGEQFF. As DNA, the CDR3 is TGTGCCAGCAGTTACTCTGGCTCAATCCGGGGGGAGCAGTTCTTC.

The chain recombines TRBV4-2 with TRBJ1-4, with D unresolved. This CDR3 is built from 15 residues. Germline V gene lookup returns CDR1 LGHNA and CDR2 YNFKEQ. V shed 0 bases and J shed 3 bases, with 8 bases lying between them. In DNA, the CDR3 is TGTGCCAGCAGCCAAGATGGGCAGCCTAATGAAAAACTGTTTTTT. Amino acid sequence: CASSQDGQPNEKLFF.

The chain employs TRBV5-4 and TRBJ1-3; no clear D. V gave up 0 bases and J gave up 4 bases, with 8 bases separating them. CDR3 length equals 14 residues. The germline gives CDR1 SGHNT, CDR2 YYREEE (reference sequence). The CDR3 spells CASSLGFGGNTIYF. The CDR3, as DNA: TGTGCCAGCAGCTTGGGTTTCGGGGGAAACACCATATATTTT.

This chain connects TRBV19 to TRBJ1-5; tentative D call: TRBD1 (6 bases). Germline loops: CDR1 LNHDA, CDR2 SQIVND (reference sequence). V gave up 3 bases and J gave up 4 bases, with 7 bases separating them. The CDR3 runs to 13 residues. The CDR3 reads CASSMRGNQPQHF. In DNA, the CDR3 is TGTGCCAGTAGTATGAGGGGGAATCAGCCCCAGCATTTT.

The CDR3 protein is CASSPFTGNKETQYF. For the CDR3, the DNA is TGTGCCAGCTCACCATTCACCGGGAACAAGGAGACCCAGTACTTC. The chain links TRBV18 to TRBJ2-5, with D maybe TRBD2 (5 bases). Germline V lookup: CDR1 KGHSH, CDR2 LQKENI. CDR3 size: 15 residues. V was shortened by 2 bases and J by 5 bases, with 15 bases between the two germline ends.

The CDR3 protein is CASSLGDRGTDTQYF. Written as DNA, the CDR3 is TGTGCCAGCAGTTTAGGGGACAGGGGCACAGATACGCAGTATTTT. The chain uses TRBV6-2 or TRBV6-3 and TRBJ2-3; 9 nucleotides align to TRBD1. Trimming removed 4 bases from V and 1 base from J; junction bases left unmatched: 3. The CDR3 consists of 15 residues. Germline V lookup: CDR1 MNHEY, CDR2 SVGEGT.

The genes are TRBV3-1 (or the pseudogene TRBV3-2) and TRBJ1-2; D ambiguous. In germline, CDR1 is LGHDT, CDR2 YNNKEL (reference sequence). V gave up 2 bases and J gave up 7 bases, with 11 bases separating them. This CDR3 comprises 13 residues. The CDR3 nucleotides are TGTGCCAGCAGCCAATACGGCTCTAGTGGCTACACCTTC. Protein product: CASSQYGSSGYTF.

The rearrangement joins TRBV6-6 to TRBJ1-4, with 7 bases identical to TRBD1. In germline, CDR1 is MNHNY, CDR2 SVGAGI (reference sequence). V was clipped by 9 bases and J by 6 bases; unmatched bases: 13. CDR3 length: 15 amino acids. In nucleotides, the CDR3 is TGTGCCAGAAAGATACAAGGGGGCCGGGATGAAAAACTGTTTTTT. It is translated as CARKIQGGRDEKLFF.

This chain uses TRBV29-1 with TRBJ1-1; TRBD1 might be the D (6 bases). V lost 0 bases and J lost 7, with 18 bases in between. Germline loops: CDR1 SQVTM, CDR2 ANQGSEA. There are 15 residues in the CDR3. This chain's CDR3 is CSVEDRGRGVGEAFF. The CDR3 nucleotides are TGCAGCGTTGAAGATCGTGGCAGGGGAGTGGGTGAAGCTTTCTTT.

The chain has TRBV6-1 and TRBJ2-1; D is possibly TRBD2 (7 bases). Germline V gene lookup returns CDR1 MNHNS and CDR2 SASEGT. CDR3 size: 15 residues. Trimming stripped 3 bases from V and 7 bases from J, with 16 bases between. CDR3 protein: CASSEAAGARNEQFF. CDR3 nucleotide sequence: TGTGCCAGCAGTGAGGCTGCGGGGGCAAGAAATGAGCAGTTCTTC.

The chain uses TRBV7-2 and TRBJ2-3; the match to TRBD2 covers 10 bases. J was trimmed by 4 bases and V by 2 bases; bases with no gene match: 3. Germline V lookup: CDR1 SGHTA, CDR2 FQGNSA. The CDR3 has 15 residues. CDR3 residues: CASSLQAGGPDTQYF. DNA of the CDR3: TGTGCCAGCAGCTTACAAGCGGGGGGGCCAGATACGCAGTATTTT.

J is TRBJ2-5 and V is TRBV2; 7 bases are a match to TRBD2. Germline lookup yields CDR1 SNHLY and CDR2 FYNNEI. With 7 bases clipped from V and 0 bases from J, the junction kept 11 bases outside the gene matches. The length of the CDR3 is 16 residues. The CDR3 DNA reads as TGTGCCAGCACGGCCGGGAGCGGGGCGAACCAAGAGACCCAGTACTTC. Its protein is CASTAGSGANQETQYF.

The chain joins TRBV5-1 to TRBJ2-1, with TRBD2 matching over 7 bases. The V gene's germline CDR1 is SGHRS and CDR2 YFSETQ. Trimming cost V 0 bases and J 6 bases; bases outside gene matches: 6. The CDR3 is 15 residues long. The CDR3 here is CASSLDTAGSNEQFF. CDR3 nucleotide sequence: TGCGCCAGCAGCTTGGATACAGCGGGGAGCAATGAGCAGTTCTTC.

V is TRBV5-1 and J is TRBJ2-3, with TRBD1 identical over 8 bases. CDR1 SGHRS and CDR2 YFSETQ come from the germline V gene. Trimming at V came to 2 bases and at J to 1 base, leaving 3 bases not matched to a gene. This CDR3 has 15 amino acids. The CDR3 nucleotides are TGCGCCAGCAGCTTTGGACAGGGTGGCACAGATACGCAGTATTTT. Its protein is CASSFGQGGTDTQYF.

The chain employs TRBV3-1 (or the pseudogene TRBV3-2) and TRBJ1-5; 11 nucleotides match TRBD1. The CDR3 is made up of 19 amino acids. J lost 1 base, V lost 1 base, and 9 bases had no gene match. Looked up from germline, CDR1 is LGHDT and CDR2 is YNNKEL (reference sequence). CDR3 DNA: TGTGCCAGCAGCCAAGTCCTGGACAGGGGGCGTTGGAGCAATCAGCCCCAGCATTTT. Translated: CASSQVLDRGRWSNQPQHF.

The chain is built from TRBV9 and TRBJ2-7; maybe TRBD1 (5 bases). Trimming cost V 0 bases and J 0 bases, with 10 bases left between them. Germline V gene data show CDR1 as SGDLS and CDR2 as YYNGEE. There are 15 residues in the CDR3. The CDR3 region has the DNA TGTGCCAGCAGCGTAGGACAGTCCCGCTCCTACGAGCAGTACTTC. As protein: CASSVGQSRSYEQYF.

This clone is a singleton in its sample. The rearrangement uses TRBV7-2 and TRBJ1-3; 7 positions agree with TRBD1. Losses at the gene ends were 5 bases for V and 0 bases for J; bases not matched to a gene: 10. The germline CDR1 and CDR2 sequences are SGHTA and FQGNSA. This CDR3 has 17 amino acids. The CDR3 here is CASSEQGSRSSGNTIYF. CDR3 bases: TGTGCCAGCAGCGAACAGGGGTCCCGCTCCTCTGGAAACACCATATATTTT.

The CDR3 DNA reads as TGCGCCAGCAGCCCCGGGACAGTCTCTGAAGCTTTCTTT. It translates to CASSPGTVSEAFF. This sequence joins TRBV5-1 and TRBJ1-1; TRBD1 aligns across 7 bases. The germline CDR1 and CDR2 sequences are SGHRS and YFSETQ. There are 13 residues in the CDR3. Trimming removed 4 bases from V and 6 bases from J; junction bases left unmatched: 6.

This clone came up a few times. The chain is built from TRBV6-2 or TRBV6-3 and TRBJ1-5; 7 bases are a match to TRBD1. The ends lost 2 bases at V and 3 bases at J; junction bases unmatched: 4. The CDR3 consists of 15 residues. Germline CDR1 is MNHEY and CDR2 is SVGEGT. The CDR3 DNA sequence: TGTGCCAGCAGTTACCGGGACAGCTACAATCAGCCCCAGCATTTT. As protein: CASSYRDSYNQPQHF.